This T cell receptor beta chain derives from a study of CD8 T cells in ankylosing spondylitis. Germline lookup yields CDR1 LGHNA and CDR2 YNFKEQ. V lost 4 bases and J lost 7, with 16 bases in between. The CDR3 is 15 amino acids. TCRdb independently ran MiXCR on the 5' RACE reads; one entry per CDR3 protein. The table lists 250,000 to 400,000 distinct CDR3 sequences, under 14% of them singletons. This clonotype has ten or more counts. Its antigen is currently unknown. Regarding the study as a whole: Several of the motif variants were reported before in synovial fluid and blood from reactive arthritis.

This receptor was obtained from a female donor with ankylosing spondylitis or in good health (not recorded which). Sample: blood, either unsorted or a sorted T cell fraction (not recorded which). The chain uses TRBV4-2 and TRBJ1-4, with D tentatively TRBD1 (5 bases). CDR3 sequence: CASSRWSGGAEKLFF. The CDR3 DNA reads as TGTGCCAGCAGCCGCTGGTCCGGCGGGGCTGAAAAACTGTTTTTT.